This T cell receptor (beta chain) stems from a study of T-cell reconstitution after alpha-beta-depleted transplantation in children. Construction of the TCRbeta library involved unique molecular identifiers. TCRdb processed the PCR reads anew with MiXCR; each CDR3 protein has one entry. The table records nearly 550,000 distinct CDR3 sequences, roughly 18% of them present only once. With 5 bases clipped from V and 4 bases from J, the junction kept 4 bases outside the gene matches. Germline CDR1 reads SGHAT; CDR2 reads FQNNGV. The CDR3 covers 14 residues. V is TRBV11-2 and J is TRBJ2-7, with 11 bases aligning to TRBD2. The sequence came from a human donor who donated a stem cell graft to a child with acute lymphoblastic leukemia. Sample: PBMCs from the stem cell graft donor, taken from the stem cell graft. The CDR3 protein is CASSGTSGMYEQYF. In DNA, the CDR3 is TGTGCCAGCAGCGGGACTAGCGGCATGTACGAGCAGTACTTC.